This TCR beta chain comes out of a study of blood T cell repertoires in COVID-19. Per the study methods: Quantification of nucleated cells was approximated via reference gene primer amplification. The repertoire was sequenced with immunoSEQ multiplex PCR; TCRdb's copy has only in-frame clones and lacks some. The V and J calls and clone size were taken over from that table, and D and trimming were inferred from the DNA. The sample shows roughly 70,000 clones, nearly 90% of them seen only once. V lost 5 bases and J 3 bases, leaving 10 bases between the germline ends. The CDR3 consists of 13 residues. The germline CDR1 and CDR2 sequences are WSHSY and SAAADI.

The TCR comes from a woman aged 45-65 years with active COVID-19. The sequencing input was peripheral blood. This chain joins TRBV10-2 and TRBJ1-1; no clear D. The CDR3 DNA is TGCGCCAGCAGTCCAGAGGGCTACACTGAAGCTTTCTTT. This sequence encodes CASSPEGYTEAFF.